Shown below are 15 T cell receptor beta chains from a single sample sequenced in a study of beta chain features in type 1 diabetes. All of the isolated RNA was reverse transcribed, so expressed TCRB transcripts were sequenced. Repertoires were generated with immunoSEQ multiplex PCR, while TCRdb's copy carries only in-frame clones and drops some. The data contain under 20,000 clones, approximately 50% of them seen just once; the ten biggest clones take up around 0.45%. The sequenced sample was stem cell memory CD4+ T cells from blood. The receptors shown here come from a man between 18 and 29 years old in good health.

The chain is built from TRBV4-3 and TRBJ2-1; D might be TRBD1 (6 bases). The CDR3 is made up of 15 amino acids. From germline, CDR1 is LGHNA and CDR2 YSLEER. V lost 3 bases to trimming and J lost 4 bases, with 13 bases between them. The CDR3 loop is CASSHRTVSYNEQFF. In DNA, the CDR3 is TGCGCCAGCAGCCACCGGACAGTGAGTTACAATGAGCAGTTCTTC.

This clone was seen more than once but under ten times. V gene TRBV7-2 combines with J gene TRBJ2-5; D is perhaps TRBD2 (6 bases). The CDR3 covers 15 residues. Germline V gene sequence: CDR1 SGHTA, CDR2 FQGNSA. The V and J ends lost 5 bases and 2 bases respectively, with 15 bases between them. The CDR3 region has the DNA TGTGCCAGCAGCCCAGCAGTAGGGACTCAAGAGACCCAGTACTTC. This codes for CASSPAVGTQETQYF.

This chain links TRBV4-1 with TRBJ2-6, with TRBD1 matching over 10 bases. The CDR3 has 18 amino acids. Trimming took 4 bases from V and 0 from J; bases not matched to a gene: 6. Germline CDR1 and CDR2: MGHRA and YSYEKL. CDR3 sequence: CASSPGQGPHSGANVLTF. The CDR3 region has the DNA TGCGCCAGCAGCCCGGGACAGGGGCCTCACTCTGGGGCCAACGTCCTGACTTTC.

The chain employs TRBV9 and TRBJ2-7; D is possibly TRBD1 (6 bases). In germline, CDR1 is SGDLS, CDR2 YYNGEE. The CDR3 has 12 residues. The V and J ends lost 3 bases and 6 bases respectively, with 10 bases between them. The CDR3 spells CASSARDTEQYF. CDR3 DNA: TGTGCCAGCAGCGCCCGGGACACCGAGCAGTACTTC.

The chain carries TRBV7-3 and TRBJ2-1; D remains unclear. CDR1 and CDR2 from the germline V gene are SGHTA and FQGTGA. The V gene lost 5 bases and the J gene lost 0 bases, with 11 bases spanning the gap. This CDR3 has 15 amino acids. The CDR3 spells CASSPQGASYNEQFF. CDR3 DNA sequence: TGTGCCAGCAGCCCCCAAGGAGCCTCCTACAATGAGCAGTTCTTC.

Only a few counts were recorded for this clone. This chain links TRBV18 with TRBJ2-7; TRBD1 is a possible D gene (5 bases). Germline lookup yields CDR1 KGHSH and CDR2 LQKENI. V was pared by 5 bases and J by 2 bases, with 13 bases between. The CDR3 contains 14 residues. The CDR3 DNA reads as TGTGCCAGCTCAACAGGACGGCAAACCTACGAGCAGTACTTC. Translated: CASSTGRQTYEQYF.

This clone was counted between two and nine times. The chain employs TRBV7-3 and TRBJ1-5, with D perhaps TRBD1 (6 bases). The germline gives CDR1 SGHTA, CDR2 FQGTGA. V lost 0 bases to trimming and J lost 1 base, with 28 bases between them. CDR3 length: 22 residues. The CDR3 DNA sequence: TGTGCCAGCAGCTTAACGTTCAGGGCTACGGGGGGCCAGCTTGTAAGCAATCAGCCCCAGCATTTT. Its protein product is CASSLTFRATGGQLVSNQPQHF.

The chain combines TRBV5-1 with TRBJ2-1; D possibly corresponds to TRBD2 (6 bases). In germline, CDR1 is SGHRS, CDR2 YFSETQ. V was pared by 6 bases and J by 8 bases, with 15 bases between. The CDR3 has 13 amino acids. In DNA form, the CDR3 reads TGCGCCAGCAAATTGGCGGGATTCTATGAGCAGTTCTTC. Protein sequence: CASKLAGFYEQFF.

The sample holds a few counts of this clone. The chain carries TRBV30 and TRBJ1-2; 9 bases line up with TRBD1. Germline lookup yields CDR1 GTSNPN and CDR2 SVGIG (reference sequence). CDR3 length: 13 residues. Trimming removed 0 bases from V and 7 bases from J; junction bases left unmatched: 3. CDR3 coding DNA: TGTGCCTGGAGTGTACAGGGGGCAAGTGGCTACACCTTC. It is translated as CAWSVQGASGYTF.

This clone was counted between two and nine times. The J gene is TRBJ2-1, the V gene TRBV7-2; possible D gene TRBD2, 5 bases. From germline, CDR1 is SGHTA and CDR2 FQGNSA. Trimming cost V 2 bases and J 9 bases, with 14 bases left between them. The CDR3 loop spans 14 amino acids. The CDR3 reads CASSLTARVGEQFF. CDR3 bases: TGTGCCAGCAGCTTAACGGCGAGGGTTGGTGAGCAGTTCTTC.

This rearrangement joins TRBV25-1 to TRBJ1-1; D ambiguous. The V and J ends lost 0 bases and 7 bases respectively, with 9 bases between them. Germline V gives CDR1 MGHDK, CDR2 SYGVNS. This CDR3 has 13 amino acids. The CDR3 region has the DNA TGTGCCAGCAGTGAATACGGCAGGATTGAAGCTTTCTTT. Protein: CASSEYGRIEAFF.

This clone came up a few times. The CDR3 region has the DNA TGTGCCAGCGCCTACACAGGGAACACCGGGGAGCTGTTTTTT. It yields the protein CASAYTGNTGELFF. This sequence joins TRBV6-5 and TRBJ2-2; D perhaps matches TRBD1 (5 bases). Germline lookup yields CDR1 MNHEY and CDR2 SVGAGI. Trimming shortened V by 8 bases and J by 1 base, and 11 bases separated the two germline ends. The CDR3 totals 14 residues.

By sample share, this clone is medium-sized. The V gene is TRBV7-9, the J gene TRBJ2-7; 7 nucleotides align to TRBD1. This CDR3 comprises 14 residues. Germline V gives CDR1 SEHNR, CDR2 FQNEAQ (reference sequence). With V trimmed by 2 bases and J by 3 bases, 4 bases remained unmatched. The CDR3, as DNA: TGTGCCAGCAGCTTAACAGGGGTTCGCTACGAGCAGTACTTC. This codes for CASSLTGVRYEQYF.

The gene calls are TRBV28 and TRBJ1-2; D perhaps matches TRBD1 (6 bases). The CDR3 has 14 residues. Germline V lookup: CDR1 MDHEN, CDR2 SYDVKM. The V gene lost 4 bases and the J gene lost 4 bases, with 13 bases spanning the gap. This CDR3 reads CASSSTGKSYGYTF. As DNA, the CDR3 is TGTGCCAGCAGTTCCACAGGGAAGAGCTATGGCTACACCTTC.

V usage is TRBV7-2 and J usage is TRBJ1-4; D remains ambiguous. CDR1 SGHTA and CDR2 FQGNSA come from the germline V gene. The CDR3 is 14 amino acids. V was pared by 5 bases and J by 7 bases, with 14 bases between. The CDR3 reads CASSPRLVREKLFF. Written as DNA, the CDR3 is TGTGCCAGCAGCCCGCGACTGGTTCGTGAAAAACTGTTTTTT.